The table lists the clone carrying this T cell receptor (beta chain) with a count of one. Reverse transcribed after extraction, RNA yielded cDNA as the sequencing template. Some clones are missing from TCRdb's copy, which holds only in-frame ones; the method was immunoSEQ multiplex PCR. The sample yields about 180,000 clones, roughly 50% seen once. The CDR3 spans 11 residues. CDR1 and CDR2 (germline): SGHVS, FQNEAQ. Between the trimmed V and J ends, which lost 6 bases and 2 bases, there was a span of 4 bases. The source of the sample is a study of CD8+ T cells in alopecia areata. Documented treatment: oral pan-JAK inhibitor, 5-10 mg twice daily.

The receptor's source is a human donor with alopecia areata. The specimen comprised CD8+ T cells sorted from blood, sampled at week 24, from a patient treated with tofacitinib. The rearrangement links TRBV7-8 to TRBJ1-1; the D is unclear. The CDR3 here is CASSLNTEAFF. CDR3 in DNA: TGTGCCAGCAGTCTAAACACTGAAGCTTTCTTT.